This T cell receptor beta chain originates from a study of T-cell reconstitution after alpha-beta-depleted transplantation in children. Study results and limitations: Several hundred graft clones that had expanded were reportedly the source of alpha-beta T cells about two months after transplant. Some patients owed their high day-60 TCRbeta diversity to surviving recipient T cells and thymic progenitors. Most T-cell counts and diversity one year after the transplant came from T cells that were newly produced.

V dropped 4 bases and J dropped 3; count of bases not matched to a gene: 4. The CDR3 sequence is 15 residues long. Germline-derived CDR1 and CDR2 are KGHSY and FQNENV. Preparation of the TCRbeta library was carried out with unique molecular identifiers. TCRdb processed the PCR reads anew with MiXCR; each CDR3 protein has one entry. The sample has some 300,000 distinct CDR3 sequences; 9.5% to 13% are singletons. This clonotype showed up many times. Its specificity is not known. The chain joins TRBV16 to TRBJ2-5; 11 bases line up with TRBD1. This sequence originates from a boy under two years old with acute myeloid leukemia, due to receive a stem cell transplant. Sequences were derived from PBMCs, sampled before TCRalphabeta/CD19-depleted stem cell transplant. The CDR3: CASSPRTGGEETQYF. The CDR3 DNA is TGTGCCAGCAGCCCGCGGACAGGGGGCGAAGAGACCCAGTACTTC. Combining the CDR3 with reference TRBV16 and TRBJ2-5 gives the whole variable domain GEEVAQTPKHLVRGEGQKAKLYCAPIKGHSYVFWYQQVLKNEFKFLISFQNENVFDETGMPKERFSAKCLPNSPCSLEIQATKLEDSAVYFCASSPRTGGEETQYFGPGTRLLVL.